The entry below describes one TCR beta chain. The protocol was immunoSEQ multiplex PCR, while the TCRdb copy is restricted to in-frame clones and leaves out a portion. Of tens of thousands of clones in the sample, 70% to 90% were seen once. The CDR3 loop spans 17 amino acids. CDR1 LGHNA and CDR2 YSLEER come from the germline V gene. With 1 base clipped from V and 3 bases from J, the junction kept 5 bases outside the gene matches. The sample is drawn from a study of OX40 agonist ivuxolimab in advanced cancers. For the study at large: From roughly 20 to 85 years was the age range, with a mean of approximately 63 years, and around 83% were male.

The sample here was CD4+ or CD8+ T cells sorted from blood, taken in a trial of the OX40 agonist ivuxolimab. This TCR derives from an adult with an advanced solid tumor such as melanoma, head and neck, liver or kidney cancer. The V gene is TRBV4-3, the J gene TRBJ2-7, with 14 bases that match TRBD2. This CDR3 reads CASSQGTSGGYRYEQYF. In DNA, the CDR3 is TGCGCCAGCAGCCAAGGGACTAGCGGGGGGTATCGCTACGAGCAGTACTTC.